This is a list of T cell receptor beta chains from one sample in a study of T cells in localized non-small cell lung cancer. Some clones are missing from TCRdb's copy, which holds only in-frame ones; the method was immunoSEQ multiplex PCR. This sample carries tens of thousands of clones, approximately 80% of them seen once, and the ten largest clones take about 8%. Sequencing was performed on PBMCs, taken before any cancer treatment. The receptors derive from a man between 40 and 69 years old with stage II lung adenocarcinoma. Each CDR3 is given with its conserved first and last residue. A D gene is named only where the DNA matches it firmly. Clone sizes are given selectively: once, few, many, or a class where the clone is expanded.

>-|TRBV10-3|TRBJ2-5|TRBD2
TGTGCCATCAGTGGACTAGCGGGGGGAGAGACCCAGTACTTC
CAISGLAGGETQYF
>few|TRBV10-3|TRBJ2-5|TRBD2
TGTGCCATCAGTGACCCCGGGACTAGCGGGAGTGAGACCCAGTACTTC
CAISDPGTSGSETQYF
>-|TRBV6-4|TRBJ1-1|-
TGTGCCAGCAGCCCGGACCGGGGGTTTATAACTGAAGCTTTCTTT
CASSPDRGFITEAFF
>-|TRBV10-3|TRBJ2-1|TRBD1
TGTGCCACCTTGCAGGGGGCTGCCCACAATGAGCAGTTCTTC
CATLQGAAHNEQFF
>few|TRBV2|TRBJ1-1|-
TGTGCCAGCAGTGAACTCGGGCCGCTGAACACTGAAGCTTTCTTT
CASSELGPLNTEAFF
>-|TRBV7-2|TRBJ2-3|-
TGTGCCAGCAGCTTAGTTAGGGGGACGGCCGTAACAGATACGCAGTATTTT
CASSLVRGTAVTDTQYF
>-|TRBV11-3|TRBJ2-1|TRBD2
TGTGCCAGCAGCTTTAGCGGGGGGACTTACAATGAGCAGTTCTTC
CASSFSGGTYNEQFF
>-|TRBV5-1|TRBJ2-5|TRBD2
TGCGCCAGCATCCCGACTAGCGGGGTCCTAGAGACCCAGTACTTC
CASIPTSGVLETQYF
>-|TRBV27|TRBJ2-7|-
TGTGCCAGCAGTAATCGGCGCTCCTACGAGCAGTACTTC
CASSNRRSYEQYF
>-|TRBV30|TRBJ2-7|TRBD1
TGTGCCTGGAGTCTACCGACAGGGGTCTACGAGCAGTACTTC
CAWSLPTGVYEQYF
>-|TRBV5-1|TRBJ2-1|-
TGCGCCAGCAGCTTGGACGGGGGTTCCTACAATGAGCAGTTCTTC
CASSLDGGSYNEQFF
>-|TRBV6-5|TRBJ2-2|-
TGTGCCAGCCGGCCCGGGGAGCTGTTTTTT
CASRPGELFF
>-|TRBV10-3|TRBJ1-3|-
TGTGCCATCAGTCAGGACACAAGTTTCTCTGGAAACACCATATATTTT
CAISQDTSFSGNTIYF
>-|TRBV28|TRBJ2-2|TRBD2
TGTGCCAGCAGTTACCCCCCGGGACTAGCGGGGAACACCGGGGAGCTGTTTTTT
CASSYPPGLAGNTGELFF
>-|TRBV6-5|TRBJ2-7|TRBD1
TGTGCCAGCACCCCCGGGACAGGGGGCTGGGAGCAGTACTTC
CASTPGTGGWEQYF
>once|TRBV19|TRBJ2-7|-
TGTGCCAGTAGTATTTACCCCTTCTACGAGCAGTACTTC
CASSIYPFYEQYF
>-|TRBV28|TRBJ2-5|-
TGTGCCAGCACCCGTCACAGTAAACAAGAGACCCAGTACTTC
CASTRHSKQETQYF
>few|TRBV7-3|TRBJ2-1|TRBD2
TGTGCCAGCAGCTTAGGTTTCGGTAGCGGGGGGTTTGAGCAGTTCTTC
CASSLGFGSGGFEQFF
>few|TRBV7-2|TRBJ2-1|-
TGTGCCAGCAGCCCTTCCTGGGACAATGAGCAGTTCTTC
CASSPSWDNEQFF
>-|TRBV4-1|TRBJ2-1|TRBD2
TGCGCCAGCAGCCAAGGGGGACTAGCGGGAGGCCCAAGCAATGAGCAGTTCTTC
CASSQGGLAGGPSNEQFF
>-|TRBV6-5|TRBJ1-6|TRBD1
TGTGCCAGCAGGGAGGGGGCTGATAATTCACCCCTCCACTTT
CASREGADNSPLHF
>-|TRBV2|TRBJ1-2|-
TGTGCCAGCAGTGAAGCGCTAAGGACGGACTATGGCTACACCTTC
CASSEALRTDYGYTF
>-|TRBV5-6|TRBJ2-7|TRBD2
TGTGCCAGCAGCCCCGGACTAGTCCCAGCCTACGAGCAGTACTTC
CASSPGLVPAYEQYF
>-|TRBV27|TRBJ1-5|-
TGTGCCAGCTCCCACACGGGGCAGGGCGGCAATCAGCCCCAGCATTTT
CASSHTGQGGNQPQHF
>-|TRBV7-2|TRBJ1-1|-
TGTGCCAGCAGCTTTAACACCCCTGAAGCTTTCTTT
CASSFNTPEAFF
>-|TRBV5-4|TRBJ2-1|-
TGTGCCAGCAGCTTGGATTCCAGGGTGCGCTCCTACAATGAGCAGTTCTTC
CASSLDSRVRSYNEQFF
>once|TRBV7-6|TRBJ1-6|-
TGTGCCAGCAGCTTAGACAGTCGTGGGAGCTCCTATAATTCACCCCTCCACTTT
CASSLDSRGSSYNSPLHF
>-|TRBV25-1|TRBJ2-7|-
TGTGCCAGCAGTCTCGGGGGGCAGCAGTACTTC
CASSLGGQQYF
>-|TRBV11-2|TRBJ1-4|-
TGTGCCAGCAGCTCTTTACCGGGCCACCGGCGAAAACTGTTTTTT
CASSSLPGHRRKLFF
>-|TRBV5-6|TRBJ2-7|-
TGTGCCAGCAGCTTGGATAGAACCTACGAGCAGTACTTC
CASSLDRTYEQYF
>once|TRBV6-5|TRBJ2-1|-
TGTGCCAGCAGATTCAGGGTAGAGTTTAATGAGCAGTTCTTC
CASRFRVEFNEQFF
>-|TRBV6-5|TRBJ2-7|-
TGTGCCAGCACCACTACGGGCGGAGCCTACGAGCAGTACTTC
CASTTTGGAYEQYF
>-|TRBV5-4|TRBJ1-1|TRBD1
TGTGCCAGCAGCGTGGGACAGGGAGGTACTGAAGCTTTCTTT
CASSVGQGGTEAFF
>few|TRBV11-2|TRBJ1-1|TRBD1
TGTGCCAGCAGCTTAGGGCTCAGGGGGACTGAAGCTTTCTTT
CASSLGLRGTEAFF
>-|TRBV2|TRBJ2-3|TRBD2
TGTGCCAGCTCGTTGTTCGGTAGCGGGAGTGAAGATACGCAGTATTTT
CASSLFGSGSEDTQYF
>-|TRBV5-1|TRBJ1-6|TRBD1
TGCGCCAGCAGCATCGAGGGACAGGGGCAAATGGGCTCTTATAATTCACCCCTCCACTTT
CASSIEGQGQMGSYNSPLHF
>-|TRBV6-1|TRBJ2-5|-
TGTGCCAGCCGATCAAGGGGGGGCGAGACCCAGTACTTC
CASRSRGGETQYF
>-|TRBV27|TRBJ2-1|TRBD1
TGTGCCAGCAGCCCCGGGACAGGGCGGAATGAGCAGTTCTTC
CASSPGTGRNEQFF
>-|TRBV21-1|TRBJ2-6|-
TGTGCCAGCGGTCACGGGGCCAACGTCCTGACTTTC
CASGHGANVLTF
>-|TRBV9|TRBJ2-3|-
TGTGCCAGCAGCGCGCAAGGGTTCGAAGGGCTGGGGGATACGCAGTATTTT
CASSAQGFEGLGDTQYF
>-|TRBV5-4|TRBJ1-1|-
TGTGCCAGCAGCTTGGCTTCTACTGAAGCTTTCTTT
CASSLASTEAFF